One sample yielded the 30 T cell receptor beta chains listed below, sequenced in a study of regulatory T cells in long-lasting Graves disease. Stated time point: newly diagnosed GD, antithyroid drugs for less than 3 months. From PBMCs, RNA was extracted and then used to make the TCR library. The authors built TCR beta libraries using iRepertoire HTBI primers and Arm-PCR of CDR3 regions. MiXCR, applied by TCRdb to the multiplex PCR reads, yields one record per CDR3 protein. This sample has 250,000 to 300,000 distinct CDR3 sequences, with about 18% found just once. The sample was also linked to a second study, of T cells in Graves' hyperthyroidism and ophthalmopathy.

The sequences come from peripheral blood mononuclear cells (PBMCs), collected at new diagnosis, from a patient treated with antithyroid drugs. Receptor source: a woman in her thirties with Graves disease.

Many counts were recorded for this clonotype. This chain connects TRBV2 to TRBJ2-3; a weak D match, TRBD2 (5 bases). V was shortened by 7 bases and J by 4 bases, with 12 bases between the two germline ends. The CDR3 length is 13 residues. Germline lookup yields CDR1 SNHLY and CDR2 FYNNEI. CDR3 nucleotides: TGTGCCAGCAATAAGGACTTGGCAGATACGCAGTATTTT. Translating it yields CASNKDLADTQYF.

CDR3 nucleotide sequence: TGCAGTGCTAGAGATCTTAGACTAGCGGGAGGGGCCCATGCCTCCTACAATGAGCAGTTCTTC. This codes for CSARDLRLAGGAHASYNEQFF. The chain uses TRBV20-1 and TRBJ2-1; 14 positions match TRBD2. The germline CDR1 and CDR2 sequences are DFQATT and SNEGSKA (reference sequence). Trimming at V came to 0 bases and at J to 0 bases, leaving 13 bases not matched to a gene. CDR3 size: 21 residues.

This clonotype was recorded at least ten times. The genes are TRBV6-2 or TRBV6-3 and TRBJ1-2, with D unresolved. The CDR3 covers 12 residues. Trimming shortened V by 8 bases and J by 4 bases, and 11 bases separated the two germline ends. The germline CDR1 and CDR2 sequences are MNHEY and SVGEGT. CDR3 sequence reads: CASALNPYGYTF. The CDR3 region has the DNA TGTGCCAGCGCCCTCAACCCCTATGGCTACACCTTC.

The genes are TRBV19 and TRBJ2-2, with D perhaps matching TRBD1 or TRBD2 (5 bases each). The V and J ends lost 4 bases and 1 base respectively, with 10 bases between them. Germline-derived CDR1 and CDR2 are LNHDA and SQIVND (reference sequence). CDR3 length: 15 amino acids. The DNA for the CDR3 is TGTGCCAGTAGTACAGGGACGGGGAACACCGGGGAGCTGTTTTTT. Translation: CASSTGTGNTGELFF.

This clonotype was observed many times. The J gene is TRBJ1-1, the V gene TRBV2; the D gene is possibly TRBD1 (6 bases). The germline V gene has CDR1 SNHLY and CDR2 FYNNEI. The V gene lost 5 bases and the J gene lost 1 base, with 14 bases spanning the gap. The CDR3 spans 15 residues. CDR3 nucleotides: TGTGCCAGCAGTCAACTCGGAGGGGGGAACACTGAAGCTTTCTTT. Translating it yields CASSQLGGGNTEAFF.

This clonotype was detected ten times or more. The V and J genes are TRBV6-5 and TRBJ1-6; D is unclear. Between the trimmed V and J ends, which lost 2 bases and 2 bases, there was a span of 10 bases. This CDR3 contains 16 residues. Germline V gene data show CDR1 as MNHEY and CDR2 as SVGAGI. CDR3 coding DNA: TGTGCCAGCAGTTACAGCGGGCGAGCCTATAATTCACCCCTCCACTTT. This gives the protein CASSYSGRAYNSPLHF.

Ten or more counts support this clonotype. V and J are TRBV5-1 and TRBJ2-3; D is perhaps TRBD2 (6 bases). The V gene's germline CDR1 is SGHRS and CDR2 YFSETQ. Deletions cut 4 bases from V and 1 base from J, with 13 bases between. This CDR3 comprises 15 residues. The chain's CDR3 is CASSPWGVGTDTQYF. The CDR3 DNA sequence: TGCGCCAGCAGCCCCTGGGGGGTGGGCACAGATACGCAGTATTTT.

This clonotype was found a few times. This rearrangement joins TRBV5-6 to TRBJ2-2; 10 nucleotides agree with TRBD1. The length of the CDR3 is 16 residues. Germline V gives CDR1 SGHDT, CDR2 YYEEEE. V was clipped by 2 bases and J by 3 bases; unmatched bases: 4. CDR3 region: CASSLAGQGYTGELFF. The CDR3 DNA is TGTGCCAGCAGCTTAGCGGGACAGGGGTACACCGGGGAGCTGTTTTTT. Together with reference TRBV5-6 and TRBJ2-2, the CDR3 gives the full variable domain: DAGVTQSPTHLIKTRGQQVTLRCSPKSGHDTVSWYQQALGQGPQFIFQYYEEEERQRGNFPDRFSGHQFPNYSSELNVNALLLGDSALYLCASSLAGQGYTGELFFGEGSRLTVL.

This clonotype was observed at least ten times. This chain connects TRBV24-1 to TRBJ2-2; 8 bases map to TRBD1. After removal of 3 bases from V and 3 bases from J, the junction contained 2 bases not matched to a gene. The germline V gene encodes CDR1 KGHDR and CDR2 SFDVKD. This CDR3 spans 15 amino acids. The CDR3 sequence is CATSDGQGHTGELFF. DNA for the CDR3: TGTGCCACCAGTGATGGACAGGGCCACACCGGGGAGCTGTTTTTT.

This clonotype was counted ten times or more. The chain is built from TRBV12-3 or TRBV12-4 and TRBJ2-6; 13 nucleotides agree with TRBD2. The CDR3 is made up of 18 amino acids. V lost 6 bases and J lost 3; bases outside the gene matches: 8. CDR3 bases: TGTGCCAGCAGCCCGGGACTAGCGGGGTGGGGTGGGGCCAACGTCCTGACTTTC. Its translation: CASSPGLAGWGGANVLTF.

This clonotype was picked up many times. This chain joins TRBV6-1 and TRBJ1-1; D is possibly TRBD1 (6 bases). The V and J ends lost 7 bases and 3 bases respectively, with 15 bases between them. Germline V lookup: CDR1 MNHNS, CDR2 SASEGT. This CDR3 comprises 14 residues. CDR3 amino acids: CASTAQGSYTEAFF. The CDR3, as DNA: TGTGCCAGCACCGCACAGGGATCATACACTGAAGCTTTCTTT.

Regarding this clonotype: The junction does not match germline at one end; this may be a read error. J is TRBJ2-3 and V is TRBV6-1, with D perhaps TRBD1 (6 bases). The length of the CDR3 is 14 residues. Germline V gene data show CDR1 as MNHNS and CDR2 as SASEGT. The CDR3 region is CASSRQVSTGTQYF. CDR3 nucleotide sequence: TGTGCCAGCAGTCGACAGGTTAGCACAGGTACGCAGTATTTT.

This clonotype was counted many times. The chain couples TRBV12-3 or TRBV12-4 to TRBJ1-5, with 9 bases identical to TRBD1. The V and J ends lost 6 bases and 4 bases, in that order; junction bases with no gene match: 4. This CDR3 is built from 14 residues. The CDR3 DNA reads TGTGCCAGCAGGGAACAGGGGGCTAATCAGCCCCAGCATTTT. This encodes CASREQGANQPQHF.

In this sample, this clonotype turned up many times. The rearrangement joins TRBV13 to TRBJ1-1; a weak D match, TRBD1 (5 bases). V lost 5 bases and J 3 bases, leaving 16 bases between the germline ends. Germline V lookup: CDR1 PRHDT, CDR2 FYEKMQ (reference sequence). CDR3 size: 15 residues. The CDR3 here is CASSTSWGGDTEAFF. CDR3 nucleotides: TGTGCCAGCAGCACCTCGTGGGGAGGGGACACTGAAGCTTTCTTT.

This clonotype showed up many times. The gene calls are TRBV2 and TRBJ1-2; D is unresolved. Trimming cost V 4 bases and J 3 bases, with 9 bases left between them. This CDR3 has 13 residues. The germline gives CDR1 SNHLY, CDR2 FYNNEI. CDR3 residues: CASSGLIYYGYTF. Written as DNA, the CDR3 is TGTGCCAGCAGTGGTCTAATCTACTATGGCTACACCTTC.

This clonotype was counted between two and nine times. The rearrangement links TRBV7-6 to TRBJ2-1; no clear D gene. The germline V gene encodes CDR1 SGHVS and CDR2 FNYEAQ. The CDR3 extends over 12 amino acids. V lost 4 bases, J lost 9 bases, and 10 bases lay in between. The DNA of the CDR3 is TGTGCCAGCAGCTCGGACCTCAGTGAGCAGTTCTTC. Translated: CASSSDLSEQFF.

This clonotype was seen ten or more times. The rearrangement uses TRBV6-5 and TRBJ1-3; tentative D call: TRBD1 (5 bases). V lost 3 bases and J lost 3, with 12 bases in between. Per germline, CDR1 MNHEY and CDR2 SVGAGI. The CDR3 has 15 residues. The CDR3 sequence: CASSYTGGDGNTIYF. CDR3 bases: TGTGCCAGCAGTTATACGGGGGGGGATGGAAACACCATATATTTT.

This clonotype appeared many times. J is TRBJ2-5 and V is TRBV27; D possibly uses TRBD1 or TRBD2 (5 bases each). The V and J ends lost 6 bases and 5 bases respectively, with 16 bases between them. CDR1 and CDR2 (germline): MNHEY, SMNVEV (reference sequence). The CDR3 consists of 14 residues. The chain's CDR3 is CASSSPGALETQYF. The CDR3 DNA sequence: TGTGCCAGCAGCTCCCCCGGGGCCTTGGAGACCCAGTACTTC.

In this sample, this clonotype turned up many times. V and J are TRBV20-1 and TRBJ1-1; D is uncertain. CDR3 size: 12 residues. Germline-derived CDR1 and CDR2 are DFQATT and SNEGSKA (reference sequence). Trimming left V 6 bases short and J 1 base short, with 9 bases between. CDR3 sequence: CSALRQNTEAFF. CDR3 nucleotides: TGCAGTGCCCTCAGACAGAACACTGAAGCTTTCTTT.

In this sample, this clonotype turned up many times. The chain uses TRBV6-5 and TRBJ1-1; D is undetermined. The CDR3 covers 15 residues. With 4 bases removed from V and 3 bases from J, the gap between germline ends came to 15 bases. Per germline, CDR1 MNHEY and CDR2 SVGAGI. The CDR3 sequence is CASSFDRLGHTEAFF. CDR3 coding DNA: TGTGCCAGCAGTTTTGACCGACTTGGGCACACTGAAGCTTTCTTT.

The table lists this clonotype with many counts. The J gene is TRBJ1-5, the V gene TRBV3-1; D remains unclear. The CDR3 runs to 15 residues. Trimming took 3 bases from V and 5 from J, leaving 14 bases between them. The germline V gene encodes CDR1 LGHDT and CDR2 YNNKEL (reference sequence). CDR3 sequence (DNA): TGTGCCAGCAGCCAGAGCCCGGCAGGTCATCAGCCCCAGCATTTT. Protein product: CASSQSPAGHQPQHF.

This clonotype has just a few counts. The rearrangement joins TRBV7-9 to TRBJ1-2; D call uncertain. The CDR3 is made up of 13 amino acids. The V gene lost 1 base and the J gene lost 8 bases, with 11 bases spanning the gap. CDR1 is SEHNR and CDR2 is FQNEAQ in the germline V gene (reference sequence). The chain's CDR3 is CASSLGGVSGYTF. The DNA for the CDR3 is TGTGCCAGCAGCTTAGGCGGAGTATCGGGCTACACCTTC. The full variable domain, with the rest looked up from reference TRBV7-9 and TRBJ1-2, is DTGVSQNPRHKITKRGQNVTFRCDPISEHNRLYWYRQTLGQGPEFLTYFQNEAQLEKSRLLSDRFSAERPKGSFSTLEIQRTEQGDSAMYLCASSLGGVSGYTFGSGTRLTVV.

This clonotype was seen at least ten times. The chain is built from TRBV20-1 and TRBJ2-1; unclear D gene. Between the trimmed V and J ends, which lost 0 bases and 0 bases, there was a span of 12 bases. The CDR3 totals 16 residues. Germline V gives CDR1 DFQATT, CDR2 SNEGSKA (reference sequence). In nucleotides, the CDR3 is TGCAGTGCTAGAGATAGGACGCCAAGCTCCTACAATGAGCAGTTCTTC. Protein: CSARDRTPSSYNEQFF.

This clonotype was observed many times. The chain joins TRBV11-2 to TRBJ1-5, with unresolved D. From germline, CDR1 is SGHAT and CDR2 FQNNGV. The V end was cut by 4 bases, the J end by 1 base, with 5 bases between. CDR3 length equals 13 residues. In nucleotides, the CDR3 is TGTGCCAGCAGCTACAGAAGCAATCAGCCCCAGCATTTT. Amino acid sequence: CASSYRSNQPQHF.

The sample holds many counts of this clonotype. The chain links TRBV9 to TRBJ1-2; TRBD1 is a possible D gene (6 bases). The V gene lost 5 bases and the J gene lost 4 bases, with 18 bases spanning the gap. Germline V lookup: CDR1 SGDLS, CDR2 YYNGEE. This CDR3 comprises 15 residues. Here the CDR3 reads CASRQQGAESYGYTF. CDR3 DNA sequence: TGTGCCAGCAGACAACAGGGCGCCGAGAGCTATGGCTACACCTTC. Supplemented by reference TRBV9 and TRBJ1-2, the full variable domain reads DSGVTQTPKHLITATGQRVTLRCSPRSGDLSVYWYQQSLDQGLQFLIQYYNGEERAKGNILERFSAQQFPDLHSELNLSSLELGDSALYFCASRQQGAESYGYTFGSGTRLTVV.

This clonotype was observed at least ten times. The chain joins TRBV20-1 to TRBJ1-4; D is possibly TRBD1 (6 bases). This CDR3 has 16 amino acids. Germline V gene sequence: CDR1 DFQATT, CDR2 SNEGSKA (reference sequence). V was trimmed by 0 bases and J by 1 base, leaving 12 bases between them. The CDR3 protein is CSARDGGAGTNEKLFF. The CDR3 DNA reads TGCAGTGCTAGAGATGGGGGGGCGGGAACTAATGAAAAACTGTTTTTT.

As for this clonotype: This may be a read error, as it is one base from a much larger clone. The chain carries TRBV3-1 and TRBJ1-5; D is undetermined. Looked up from germline, CDR1 is LGHDT and CDR2 is YNNKEL (reference sequence). The CDR3 extends over 15 amino acids. Here the CDR3 reads CASGHTDNSNQPQHF. The CDR3, as DNA: TGTGCCAGCGGCCACACAGACAATAGCAATCAGCCCCAGCATTTT.

This clonotype was seen repeatedly, ten times or more. The chain combines TRBV6-2 or TRBV6-3 with TRBJ2-1; 8 bases match TRBD2. The CDR3 has 15 residues. Germline values: CDR1 MNHEY, CDR2 SVGEGT. J gave up 8 bases and V 5 bases, and 11 bases lay outside the gene matches. CDR3 DNA sequence: TGTGCCAGCAGTGTAGAACTAGCGGCTCTGGATGAGCAGTTCTTC. Protein sequence: CASSVELAALDEQFF.

This chain links TRBV5-1 with TRBJ1-5, with D possibly matching TRBD1 (5 bases). The CDR3 length is 14 residues. The V gene's germline CDR1 is SGHRS and CDR2 YFSETQ. The V gene lost 0 bases and the J gene lost 3 bases, with 7 bases spanning the gap. CDR3 sequence reads: CASSLGGTNQPQHF. Written as DNA, the CDR3 is TGCGCCAGCAGCTTGGGGGGGACCAATCAGCCCCAGCATTTT. Filled out from reference TRBV5-1 and TRBJ1-5, the complete variable domain reads KAGVTQTPRYLIKTRGQQVTLSCSPISGHRSVSWYQQTPGQGLQFLFEYFSETQRNKGNFPGRFSGRQFSNSRSEMNVSTLELGDSALYLCASSLGGTNQPQHFGDGTRLSIL.

This clonotype was recorded at least ten times. This chain links TRBV18 with TRBJ2-5; D perhaps matches TRBD1 (6 bases). V dropped 4 bases and J dropped 3 bases, with 18 bases sitting between them. This CDR3 region has 16 residues. CDR1 and CDR2 from the germline V gene are KGHSH and LQKENI. As DNA, the CDR3 is TGTGCCAGCTCACTACGGGACAACGATCTGGAAGAGACCCAGTACTTC. It is translated as CASSLRDNDLEETQYF.